This TCR beta chain was retrieved from a study of spatial heterogeneity in lung cancer. The CDR3 totals 14 residues. The V gene lost 6 bases and the J gene lost 11 bases, with 22 bases spanning the gap. Germline V gene data show CDR1 as LGHDT and CDR2 as YNNKEL (reference sequence). TCRdb processed the 5' RACE reads anew with MiXCR; each CDR3 protein has one entry. Of over 45,000 distinct CDR3 sequences listed, about 5.8% are singletons. The sample holds many counts of this clonotype. Stated time point: sample taken at primary tumor resection. The sequence derives from a male donor with early-stage non-small cell lung cancer. The sample in question was PBMCs, obtained at surgery. The rearrangement uses TRBV3-1 and TRBJ1-1; possibly TRBD1 for D (6 bases). The CDR3 reads CASSPIVKGHRAFF. In DNA, the CDR3 is TGTGCCAGCAGTCCGATCGTCAAGGGACACCGGGCTTTCTTT.